The sequence of this T cell receptor (beta chain) was determined in a study of T cells in Graves' hyperthyroidism and ophthalmopathy. Study background: At initial diagnosis, before any treatment had begun, peripheral blood was obtained.

The V gene lost 2 bases and the J gene lost 4 bases, with 10 bases spanning the gap. CDR3 length equals 14 residues. Germline V lookup: CDR1 SGHTA, CDR2 FQGTGA. Graves' hyperthyroidism is called stable when ophthalmopathy does not progress within 18 months. This clonotype was counted ten times or more. The source material, RNA transcripts, was used to amplify TCR beta CDR3 regions. The TCR CDR3 was amplified in a first-round RT-PCR using the HTBI primer set. Using its own MiXCR run on the multiplex PCR reads, TCRdb lists one record per CDR3 protein. The sample has approximately 630,000 distinct CDR3 sequences, about a sixth seen once; the top ten hold over 3.5%.

The sample taken for sequencing was blood. The chain links TRBV7-3 to TRBJ2-3; D perhaps matches TRBD2 (6 bases). This TCR came from a woman between 25 and 40 years old with Graves' hyperthyroidism. CDR3 residues: CASSLLGGADTQYF. DNA of the CDR3: TGTGCCAGCAGCTTATTGGGGGGAGCAGATACGCAGTATTTT.